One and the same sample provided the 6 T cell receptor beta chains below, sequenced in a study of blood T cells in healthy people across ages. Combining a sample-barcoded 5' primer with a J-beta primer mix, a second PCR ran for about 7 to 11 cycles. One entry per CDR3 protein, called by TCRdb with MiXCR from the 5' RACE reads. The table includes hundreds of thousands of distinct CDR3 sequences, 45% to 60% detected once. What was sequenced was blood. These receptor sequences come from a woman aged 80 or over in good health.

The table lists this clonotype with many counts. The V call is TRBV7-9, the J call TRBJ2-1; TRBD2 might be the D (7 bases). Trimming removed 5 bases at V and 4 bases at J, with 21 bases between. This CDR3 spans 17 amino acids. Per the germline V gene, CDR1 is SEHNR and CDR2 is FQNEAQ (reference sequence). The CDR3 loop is CASSRLGLGGPYNEQFF. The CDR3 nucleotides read TGTGCCAGCAGCCGCCTAGGTTTGGGGGGGCCTTACAATGAGCAGTTCTTC.

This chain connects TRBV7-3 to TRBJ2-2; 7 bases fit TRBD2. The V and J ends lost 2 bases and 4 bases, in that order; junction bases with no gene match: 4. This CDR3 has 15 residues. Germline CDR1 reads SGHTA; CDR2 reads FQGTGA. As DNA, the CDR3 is TGTGCCAGCAGCTTACCGGGGGGTACCACCGGGGAGCTGTTTTTT. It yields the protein CASSLPGGTTGELFF.

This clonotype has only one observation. CDR3 nucleotide sequence: TGTGCCAGCAGCCGGACGGATGCCTCTAGCTCCTATAATTCACCCCTCCACTTT. Translated, it gives CASSRTDASSSYNSPLHF. The rearrangement uses TRBV5-5 and TRBJ1-6, with no clear D. The CDR3 is made up of 18 amino acids. Deletions cut 4 bases from V and 0 bases from J, with 17 bases between. CDR1 is SGHKS and CDR2 is YYEKEE in the germline V gene (reference sequence).

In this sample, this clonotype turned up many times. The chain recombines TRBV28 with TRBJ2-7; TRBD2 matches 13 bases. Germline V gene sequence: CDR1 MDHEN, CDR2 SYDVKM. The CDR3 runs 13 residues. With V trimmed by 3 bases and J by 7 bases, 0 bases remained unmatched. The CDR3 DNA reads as TGTGCCAGCAGTTTGGGACTAGCGGGGGAGCAGTACTTC. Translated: CASSLGLAGEQYF. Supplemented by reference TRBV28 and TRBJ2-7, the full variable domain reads DVKVTQSSRYLVKRTGEKVFLECVQDMDHENMFWYRQDPGLGLRLIYFSYDVKMKEKGDIPEGYSVSREKKERFSLILESASTNQTSMYLCASSLGLAGEQYFGPGTRLTVT.

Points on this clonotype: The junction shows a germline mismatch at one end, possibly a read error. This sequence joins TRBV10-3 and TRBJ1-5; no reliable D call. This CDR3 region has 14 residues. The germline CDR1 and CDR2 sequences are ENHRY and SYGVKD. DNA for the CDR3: TGTGCCGCCGGGCAGGAAAATAGCAGTCAGCCCCAGCATTTT. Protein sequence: CAAGQENSSQPQHF.

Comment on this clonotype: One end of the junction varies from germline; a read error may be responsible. This CDR3 is CASTKSSTGVYDYTF. CDR3 coding DNA: TGTGCCAGCACCAAATCTTCCACAGGGGTTTATGACTACACCTTC. This chain connects TRBV12-3 or TRBV12-4 to TRBJ1-2; 7 bases match TRBD1. The CDR3 contains 15 residues.